Listed below are T cell receptor beta chains from one sample, sequenced in a study of cytomegalovirus exposure and HLA in healthy donors. The method was immunoSEQ multiplex PCR; TCRdb's version includes in-frame clones alone and lacks a portion of them. This sample lists 95,000 to 150,000 clones; its ten largest clones have less than 3%. The sample was PBMCs. These receptors all stem from a man aged 25 to 45 in good health and CMV-seronegative. Each CDR3 is given with its conserved first and last residue. Fields, in order: V gene, D gene, J gene, CDR3 DNA, CDR3 protein. A D gene is named only where the DNA matches it firmly.

TRBV4-2,TRBD2,TRBJ2-1,TGTGCCAGCAGCCAAGATCGGGAGGGGGGTAGGGATGAGCAGTTCTTC,CASSQDREGGRDEQFF
TRBV19,TRBD1,TRBJ1-1,TGTGCCAGTAGTAAGGACAGGGTGTACGACACTGAAGCTTTCTTT,CASSKDRVYDTEAFF
TRBV5-4,TRBD1,TRBJ2-6,TGTGCCAGCAGTCCAGACAGGGCTGGGGCCAACGTCCTGACTTTC,CASSPDRAGANVLTF
TRBV2,TRBD1,TRBJ1-2,TGTGCCAGCAGTGGGACAGGATATGGCTACACCTTC,CASSGTGYGYTF
TRBV5-6,TRBD2,TRBJ2-3,TGTGCCAGCAGCTTTTGGCGGGAGATCACAGATACGCAGTATTTT,CASSFWREITDTQYF
TRBV2,NA,TRBJ1-2,TGTGCCAGCCAGGGAAGTGGTGGCTACACCTTC,CASQGSGGYTF
TRBV6-5,TRBD2,TRBJ2-3,TGTGCCAGCAGCAGAGCGGGAGATCCAGATACGCAGTATTTT,CASSRAGDPDTQYF
TRBV2,NA,TRBJ2-1,TGTGCCAGCAGTGATTGGTCGGTTAGCAACCAAGGCGATGAGCAGTTCTTC,CASSDWSVSNQGDEQFF
TRBV27,TRBD1,TRBJ1-4,TGTGCCAGCAGTTCCCTACAGGGGTCGACTAATGAAAAACTGTTTTTT,CASSSLQGSTNEKLFF
TRBV4-1,TRBD1,TRBJ1-1,TGCGCCAGCAGCCAACTGACACAGGGGATGAACACTGAAGCTTTCTTT,CASSQLTQGMNTEAFF
TRBV7-3,NA,TRBJ1-1,TGTGCCAGCAGCATTACGGGGGGGGCTGAAGCTTTCTTT,CASSITGGAEAFF
TRBV29-1,TRBD1,TRBJ2-7,TGCAGCGTTGACGGGACAGGGGAGACCTACGAGCAGTACTTC,CSVDGTGETYEQYF
TRBV29-1,NA,TRBJ2-3,TGCAGCGTTTCACCAGGGGCCGAGACAGATACGCAGTATTTT,CSVSPGAETDTQYF
TRBV6-6,NA,TRBJ1-2,TGTGCCAGCATTAACGGGGTGAGCTACACCTTC,CASINGVSYTF
TRBV28,TRBD2,TRBJ2-7,TGTGCCAGAGAAAGCGGGAGGCCGACCTACGAGCAGTACTTC,CARESGRPTYEQYF
TRBV6-5,NA,TRBJ2-1,TGTGCCATCAGTCAGTACAGTCCTCCCTACAATGAGCAGTTCTTC,CAISQYSPPYNEQFF
TRBV5-4,NA,TRBJ1-1,TGTGCCAGCAGCTTGGAGGGGCCAGCCATGAACACTGAAGCTTTCTTT,CASSLEGPAMNTEAFF
TRBV5-1,TRBD2,TRBJ2-1,TGCGCCAGCAGCCCGACACTAGCGGGAGTTTTGAATGAGCAGTTCTTC,CASSPTLAGVLNEQFF
TRBV5-6,TRBD1,TRBJ1-6,TGTGCCAGCAGCCCATCCGGACAGGGATATAATTCACCCCTCCACTTT,CASSPSGQGYNSPLHF
TRBV7-9,NA,TRBJ1-1,TGTGCCAGCAGCCTTAAACAGTCCGTGAACACTGAAGCTTTCTTT,CASSLKQSVNTEAFF
TRBV11-3,NA,TRBJ2-1,TGTGCCAGCAGCTTAACAGGCAGTGAGTATGAGCAGTTCTTC,CASSLTGSEYEQFF
TRBV7-8,NA,TRBJ2-5,TGTGCCAGCAGCAGGACTGGGGTACGGGAAGAGACCCAGTACTTC,CASSRTGVREETQYF
TRBV28,TRBD1,TRBJ1-5,TGTGCCAGCAGGTCGGACAGGGTTCAGCCCCAGCATTTT,CASRSDRVQPQHF
TRBV28,NA,TRBJ1-5,TGTGCCAGCAGTTCGGGGACAAGCAATAGCAATCAGCCCCAGCATTTT,CASSSGTSNSNQPQHF
TRBV4-3,NA,TRBJ1-2,TGCGCCAGCAGCCAAGAATACAGTGGTGCCTATGGCTACACCTTC,CASSQEYSGAYGYTF
TRBV28,TRBD2,TRBJ2-1,TGTGCCAGCAGTCCCGGACTAGCGGGTGAGCAGTTCTTC,CASSPGLAGEQFF
TRBV27,TRBD1,TRBJ1-5,TGTGCCAGCGGGGATCCGGGACAGGCCCGCGAGCCCCAGCATTTT,CASGDPGQAREPQHF
TRBV9,NA,TRBJ1-2,TGTGCCAGCAGCCCCTCCGGGAAAGAGGGCTACACCTTC,CASSPSGKEGYTF
TRBV30,NA,TRBJ1-1,TGTGCCTGGAGTGTAAGTGAGGGTGCGAACACTGAAGCTTTCTTT,CAWSVSEGANTEAFF
TRBV2,NA,TRBJ2-6,TGTGCCAGCAGGGACAGCTGGGCGTCAGGGGCCAACGTCCTGACTTTC,CASRDSWASGANVLTF
TRBV19,NA,TRBJ2-3,TGTGCCAGTAGTATGGTCCACCTCAGCGCCGATACGCAGTATTTT,CASSMVHLSADTQYF
TRBV28,NA,TRBJ1-5,TGTGCCAGCTATCAGGGAAGTGGCGGTCAGCCCCAGCATTTT,CASYQGSGGQPQHF
TRBV6-1,TRBD2,TRBJ2-1,TGTGCCAGCACCCCGACTAGCGGGACGTTCAATGAGCAGTTCTTC,CASTPTSGTFNEQFF
TRBV27,TRBD2,TRBJ2-3,TGTGCCAGCAGTCAAAGCGGGGGACCTCAGGATACGCAGTATTTT,CASSQSGGPQDTQYF
TRBV30,NA,TRBJ1-2,TGTGCCTGGAGTGTAGGCGTGGGGGCAGGGGCTGGCTACACCTTC,CAWSVGVGAGAGYTF
TRBV28,TRBD1,TRBJ1-6,TGTGCCAGCAGTCCCAGGGACAGTAATTTTTCACCCCTCCACTTT,CASSPRDSNFSPLHF
TRBV4-3,NA,TRBJ2-4,TGCGCCAGCAGCCAAGATTACGCCGAGATTCAGTACTTC,CASSQDYAEIQYF
TRBV28,NA,TRBJ1-4,TGTGCCAGCAGTTTACTAGTCTGGCGGGATGAAAAACTGTTTTTT,CASSLLVWRDEKLFF
TRBV11-2,NA,TRBJ2-1,TGTGCCAGCAGCTTAGATGACTTAGGCGGGTCGGGCAATGAGCAGTTCTTC,CASSLDDLGGSGNEQFF
TRBV7-9,TRBD1,TRBJ1-1,TGTGCCAGCAGCCCGCACGACAGGGGCACTGAAGCTTTCTTT,CASSPHDRGTEAFF
TRBV5-1,TRBD1,TRBJ2-7,TGCGCCAGCAGCTCCGGACAGGGTACTTACGAGCAGTACTTC,CASSSGQGTYEQYF
TRBV27,TRBD1,TRBJ1-5,TGTGCCAGTCGAGGGGACAGGGGTGATCAGCCCCAGCATTTT,CASRGDRGDQPQHF
TRBV5-6,TRBD1,TRBJ2-7,TGTGCCAGCAGCCACCCCGACAGGGGGCAGGGCGAGCAGTACTTC,CASSHPDRGQGEQYF
TRBV9,TRBD2,TRBJ2-7,TGTGCCAGCAGCGTAGCTAGTAGCGGGGGATACTACGAGCAGTACTTC,CASSVASSGGYYEQYF
TRBV7-3,NA,TRBJ2-5,TGTGCCAGCAGCTCGACTTCTTTGGAGACCCAGTACTTC,CASSSTSLETQYF
TRBV7-8,TRBD1,TRBJ2-1,TGTGCCAGCAGCCGACAGGGGGGCAGATCCAATGAGCAGTTCTTC,CASSRQGGRSNEQFF
TRBV5-6,TRBD2,TRBJ2-7,TGTGCCAGCAGCTTGGGAGGGGTGACTAGCGGTTACGAGCAGTACTTC,CASSLGGVTSGYEQYF
TRBV7-2,NA,TRBJ2-5,TGTGCCAGCCGCTCGGACTTCTTACAAGAGACCCAGTACTTC,CASRSDFLQETQYF
TRBV7-2,NA,TRBJ2-1,TGTGCCAGCAGCTTAGCGGGAGCGTATAATGAGCAGTTCTTC,CASSLAGAYNEQFF
TRBV6-5,TRBD1,TRBJ2-2,TGTGCCAGCAGTTACCTGACAGGGGTTTACACCGGGGAGCTGTTTTTT,CASSYLTGVYTGELFF
TRBV29-1,NA,TRBJ2-7,TGCAGCGTTGTGGAGACGGGACACCCCCACGAGCAGTACTTC,CSVVETGHPHEQYF
TRBV4-1,TRBD1,TRBJ2-7,TGCGCCAGCAGCCAAGAACACCGACAGGGTGTTGAGCAGTACTTC,CASSQEHRQGVEQYF
TRBV7-2,TRBD2,TRBJ2-1,TGTGCCAGCAGCGTCCTCCGGGCAGCGGGGACCTACAATGAGCAGTTCTTC,CASSVLRAAGTYNEQFF
TRBV5-1,TRBD1,TRBJ2-3,TGCGCCAGCAGCCCGGGACAGACCACAGATACGCAGTATTTT,CASSPGQTTDTQYF
TRBV20-1,NA,TRBJ1-2,TGCAGTGCTTCCAGGGGCGGTGGCTACACCTTC,CSASRGGGYTF